This TCR beta chain derives from a study of blood T cell repertoires in COVID-19. In the study's own analysis: The assay estimated nucleated cells by amplifying reference gene primers. TCRdb's copy holds only in-frame clones and misses some; the assay was immunoSEQ multiplex PCR. V and J calls and clone size are given by that table; D and trimming were obtained from the DNA. Among fewer than 350,000 clones listed, 85% were seen once. V gave up 3 bases and J gave up 4 bases; unmatched junction bases: 3. The CDR3 has 14 amino acids. Germline CDR1 is SGHRS and CDR2 is YFSETQ. The source of this sequence is a young woman who had been exposed to COVID-19. The genes are TRBV5-1 and TRBJ2-3, with TRBD1 matching over 9 bases. What was sequenced was PBMCs or T cells enriched from blood (not recorded which). Written as DNA, the CDR3 is TGCGCCAGCAGCTCGGGACAGGGTGCAGATACGCAGTATTTT. This translates into CASSSGQGADTQYF.